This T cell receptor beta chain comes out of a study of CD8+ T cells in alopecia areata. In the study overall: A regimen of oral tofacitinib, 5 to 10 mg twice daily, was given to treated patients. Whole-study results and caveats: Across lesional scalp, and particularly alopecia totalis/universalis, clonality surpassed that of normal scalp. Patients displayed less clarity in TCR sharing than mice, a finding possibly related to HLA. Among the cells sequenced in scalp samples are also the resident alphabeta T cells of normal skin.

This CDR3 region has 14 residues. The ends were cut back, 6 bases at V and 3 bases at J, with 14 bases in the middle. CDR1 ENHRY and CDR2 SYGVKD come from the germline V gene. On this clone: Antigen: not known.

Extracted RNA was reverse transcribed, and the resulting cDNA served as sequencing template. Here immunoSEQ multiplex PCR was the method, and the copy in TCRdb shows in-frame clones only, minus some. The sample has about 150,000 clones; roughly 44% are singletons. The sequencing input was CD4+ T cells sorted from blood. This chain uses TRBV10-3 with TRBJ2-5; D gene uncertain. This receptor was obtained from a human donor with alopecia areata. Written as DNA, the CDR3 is TGTGCCATCAGCTGGACGCCAGATAAAGAGACCCAGTACTTC. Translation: CAISWTPDKETQYF.